The next 23 T cell receptor beta chains were all read from a single sample in a study of cytomegalovirus exposure and HLA in healthy donors. Clones were read by immunoSEQ multiplex PCR, and TCRdb kept only the in-frame ones, dropping some. Of approximately 230,000 clones in the sample, more than 85% were seen once. The sequenced material came from PBMCs. Receptor source: a man aged 18-30 years in good health and CMV-seropositive.

The rearrangement uses TRBV4-2 and TRBJ2-3; 11 bases are a match to TRBD2. CDR1 is LGHNA and CDR2 is YNFKEQ in the germline V gene. This CDR3 comprises 17 residues. After removal of 4 bases from V and 0 bases from J, the junction contained 6 bases not matched to a gene. The chain's CDR3 is CASSLTTSGTSTDTQYF. The CDR3 DNA reads as TGTGCCAGCAGCCTAACGACTAGCGGGACTAGCACAGATACGCAGTATTTT.

The chain carries TRBV25-1 and TRBJ2-3, with D unresolved. The V gene lost 4 bases and the J gene lost 4 bases, with 6 bases spanning the gap. The CDR3 consists of 12 residues. CDR1 is MGHDK and CDR2 is SYGVNS in the germline V gene. DNA of the CDR3: TGTGCCAGCAGTGTCTTACCAGATACGCAGTATTTT. As protein: CASSVLPDTQYF.

The rearrangement links TRBV4-1 to TRBJ2-1; TRBD2 is a possible D gene (5 bases). Trimming took off 0 bases at V and 5 bases at J, with 11 bases between the two ends. The V gene's germline CDR1 is MGHRA and CDR2 YSYEKL. This CDR3 has 15 amino acids. In DNA form, the CDR3 reads TGCGCCAGCAGCCAAGATAAGGGAGTCCACAATGAGCAGTTCTTC. It yields the protein CASSQDKGVHNEQFF.

The V gene is TRBV4-3, the J gene TRBJ1-3; 7 positions match TRBD1. Germline V gives CDR1 LGHNA, CDR2 YSLEER. The CDR3 has 19 amino acids. J was trimmed by 0 bases and V by 0 bases; bases with no gene match: 11. CDR3 in DNA: TGCGCCAGCAGCCAAGATTTGGCAGGGGGTAAATTCTCTGGAAACACCATATATTTT. It encodes CASSQDLAGGKFSGNTIYF.

A few counts support this clone. The CDR3 region has the DNA TGTGCCAGCAACAGGCTTATCTACGGGAGGGGGGCCTACGAGCAGTACTTC. Residues: CASNRLIYGRGAYEQYF. The genes are TRBV25-1 and TRBJ2-7, with TRBD2 matching 8 bases. Germline assignment: CDR1 MGHDK and CDR2 SYGVNS. V lost 7 bases to trimming and J lost 2 bases; unmatched junction nucleotides: 16. The CDR3 is made up of 17 amino acids.

This chain links TRBV5-6 with TRBJ2-1, with 11 bases fitting TRBD1. CDR3 length equals 18 residues. After removal of 5 bases from V and 0 bases from J, the junction contained 10 bases not matched to a gene. The germline V gene encodes CDR1 SGHDT and CDR2 YYEEEE. The DNA for the CDR3 is TGTGCCAGCAGTCGCGGGCTGGGGACAGGGGGCTCCTACAATGAGCAGTTCTTC. It yields the protein CASSRGLGTGGSYNEQFF.

This chain links TRBV19 with TRBJ2-7; 9 bases fit TRBD1. The V and J ends lost 1 base and 3 bases, in that order; junction bases with no gene match: 4. The germline V gene has CDR1 LNHDA and CDR2 SQIVND (reference sequence). The CDR3 consists of 15 residues. The CDR3 DNA follows: TGTGCCAGTAGTATAGGTGGGACAGGGAACTACGAGCAGTACTTC. Translation gives CASSIGGTGNYEQYF. The variable domain in full, completed from reference TRBV19 and TRBJ2-7, reads DGGITQSPKYLFRKEGQNVTLSCEQNLNHDAMYWYRQDPGQGLRLIYYSQIVNDFQKGDIAEGYSVSREKKESFPLTVTSAQKNPTAFYLCASSIGGTGNYEQYFGPGTRLTVT.

This clone came up once. The chain joins TRBV6-1 to TRBJ1-5; TRBD1 matches at 9 bases. V was clipped by 3 bases and J by 2 bases; unmatched bases: 2. Germline values: CDR1 MNHNS, CDR2 SASEGT. The CDR3 contains 15 residues. CDR3 amino acids: CASSDRTGGNQPQHF. The CDR3 region has the DNA TGTGCCAGCAGTGACCGGACAGGGGGCAATCAGCCCCAGCATTTT.

The chain carries TRBV7-9 and TRBJ2-7; 13 positions match TRBD2. J lost 2 bases, V lost 5 bases, and 15 bases had no gene match. CDR1 SEHNR and CDR2 FQNEAQ come from the germline V gene (reference sequence). This CDR3 comprises 19 residues. CDR3 residues: CASSLPKSRLAGGTYEQYF. The DNA for the CDR3 is TGTGCCAGCAGCCTACCGAAAAGCCGACTAGCGGGAGGCACCTACGAGCAGTACTTC.

The CDR3 sequence: CASSDTGTNQPQHF. The CDR3 region has the DNA TGTGCCAGCTCAGACACAGGGACAAATCAGCCCCAGCATTTT. The chain carries TRBV18 and TRBJ1-5, with a possible D match to TRBD1 (6 bases). Trimming stripped 5 bases from V and 4 bases from J, with 12 bases between. Germline lookup yields CDR1 KGHSH and CDR2 LQKENI. CDR3 size: 14 residues.

This chain links TRBV19 with TRBJ2-5; D is unresolved. Germline assignment: CDR1 LNHDA and CDR2 SQIVND (reference sequence). The CDR3 is made up of 15 amino acids. The germline V and J ends were trimmed by 0 bases and 0 bases, with 8 bases remaining between them. The CDR3 DNA reads as TGTGCCAGTAGTATAGATGGTGGGAACCAAGAGACCCAGTACTTC. It is translated as CASSIDGGNQETQYF.

The rearrangement joins TRBV11-2 to TRBJ1-2; no firm D call. The CDR3 contains 15 residues. From germline, CDR1 is SGHAT and CDR2 FQNNGV. The V and J ends lost 0 bases and 12 bases respectively, with 20 bases between them. CDR3 nucleotides: TGTGCCAGCAGCTTAGATAGCCCCCAGAGTGCCCCACACACCTTC. It specifies CASSLDSPQSAPHTF.

V and J are TRBV6-6 and TRBJ2-5; the match to TRBD2 covers 7 bases. Germline V gives CDR1 MNHNY, CDR2 SVGAGI (reference sequence). The CDR3 has 16 amino acids. J gave up 2 bases and V 3 bases, and 9 bases lay outside the gene matches. The DNA for the CDR3 is TGTGCCAGCAGTTATATGAACCGGGAGGAACAAGAGACCCAGTACTTC. As protein: CASSYMNREEQETQYF.

This chain links TRBV5-1 with TRBJ1-3; no clear D gene. This CDR3 is built from 15 residues. V lost 3 bases to trimming and J lost 0 bases, with 10 bases between them. Germline assignment: CDR1 SGHRS and CDR2 YFSETQ. In nucleotides, the CDR3 is TGCGCCAGCAGCTCGGACGGGAACTCTGGAAACACCATATATTTT. This translates into CASSSDGNSGNTIYF.

The CDR3 region is CASSDFRGAAYEQYF. As DNA, the CDR3 is TGTGCCAGCAGTGATTTTAGGGGGGCAGCCTACGAGCAGTACTTC. The rearrangement links TRBV6-1 to TRBJ2-7; either TRBD1 or TRBD2 may fit D (6 bases each). V was clipped by 3 bases and J by 2 bases, with 14 bases between them. Looked up from germline, CDR1 is MNHNS and CDR2 is SASEGT. The CDR3 is 15 amino acids.

This clone was observed once. V and J are TRBV29-1 and TRBJ2-1; 8 bases fit TRBD2. Trimming took 7 bases from V and 5 from J; bases not matched to a gene: 7. This CDR3 is built from 13 residues. CDR1 SQVTM and CDR2 ANQGSEA come from the germline V gene. The CDR3 region is CSGKASGHNEQFF. In DNA, the CDR3 is TGCAGCGGCAAGGCTAGCGGGCACAATGAGCAGTTCTTC.

The chain is built from TRBV11-2 and TRBJ2-2; D possibly corresponds to TRBD1 (6 bases). Trimming cost V 3 bases and J 6 bases, with 26 bases left between them. Germline CDR1 is SGHAT and CDR2 is FQNNGV. This CDR3 region has 19 residues. This CDR3 reads CASSFNWGRQGLKAGELFF. The CDR3 region has the DNA TGTGCCAGCAGCTTCAATTGGGGGCGGCAGGGGTTAAAGGCCGGGGAGCTGTTTTTT. The full variable domain, in which reference TRBV11-2 and TRBJ2-2 provide the parts outside the CDR3, is EAGVAQSPRYKIIEKRQSVAFWCNPISGHATLYWYQQILGQGPKLLIQFQNNGVVDDSQLPKDRFSAERLKGVDSTLKIQPAKLEDSAVYLCASSFNWGRQGLKAGELFFGEGSRLTVL.

This chain joins TRBV27 and TRBJ1-2; the match to TRBD1 covers 9 bases. The J segment lost 5 bases and the V segment lost 6 bases, leaving 19 bases of the junction unmatched. The CDR3 runs to 18 residues. The V gene's germline CDR1 is MNHEY and CDR2 SMNVEV (reference sequence). The DNA of the CDR3 is TGTGCCAGCAGCCTTCTTCCGGGACAGGGTGCCGCCTTGTATGGCTACACCTTC. It translates to CASSLLPGQGAALYGYTF.

The V and J genes are TRBV27 and TRBJ1-5; D perhaps matches TRBD1 (5 bases). The CDR3 is 15 residues long. Trimming took 7 bases from V and 6 from J, leaving 19 bases between them. Per the germline V gene, CDR1 is MNHEY and CDR2 is SMNVEV (reference sequence). CDR3 sequence (DNA): TGTGCCAGCAAACCGGGCCAGGGAGCCGCTCAGCCCCAGCATTTT. This codes for CASKPGQGAAQPQHF.

The gene calls are TRBV19 and TRBJ1-2; D remains unclear. Germline values: CDR1 LNHDA, CDR2 SQIVND (reference sequence). V was shortened by 3 bases and J by 2 bases, with 10 bases between the two germline ends. The CDR3 length is 14 residues. CDR3 region: CASSINGGNYGYTF. CDR3 sequence (DNA): TGTGCCAGTAGTATTAATGGAGGGAACTATGGCTACACCTTC.

This chain joins TRBV9 and TRBJ2-1; TRBD1 agrees at 7 bases. V trimming: 4 bases; J trimming: 3 bases; junction bases outside the gene matches: 7. The CDR3 covers 15 residues. Looked up from germline, CDR1 is SGDLS and CDR2 is YYNGEE. For the CDR3, the DNA is TGTGCCAGCAGCCAGCGCGACAGGGACTACAATGAGCAGTTCTTC. This gives the protein CASSQRDRDYNEQFF.

This clone appeared a single time. The rearrangement joins TRBV4-1 to TRBJ2-4; TRBD1 matches at 10 bases. The CDR3 has 14 amino acids. With V trimmed by 4 bases and J by 5 bases, 2 bases remained unmatched. CDR1 MGHRA and CDR2 YSYEKL come from the germline V gene. The CDR3 sequence: CASSRGTGENIQYF. DNA of the CDR3: TGCGCCAGCAGCCGCGGGACAGGGGAAAACATTCAGTACTTC.

This chain links TRBV5-4 with TRBJ2-3; 9 positions match TRBD2. This CDR3 comprises 17 residues. Germline V gene sequence: CDR1 SGHNT, CDR2 YYREEE (reference sequence). The V gene end was trimmed by 2 bases and the J gene end by 4 bases; junction bases not matched to a gene: 11. In DNA, the CDR3 is TGTGCCAGCAGCTTAAAATCTGGACTAGCGAGAGCAGATACGCAGTATTTT. Its protein is CASSLKSGLARADTQYF.